The present entry profiles one T cell receptor (beta chain) with its context. This entry is derived from a study of blood T cell repertoires in COVID-19. As handled by the study authors: Nucleated cell counts were estimated from reference gene primer amplification. Generated by immunoSEQ multiplex PCR, the TCRdb table keeps only in-frame clones and is missing some. Clone size and V and J calls were adopted from that table, with D and trimming inferred from the DNA. The sample shows around 300,000 clones, 89% of them seen only once. Germline V gives CDR1 SGHTA, CDR2 FQGTGA. V was clipped by 5 bases and J by 4 bases; unmatched bases: 2. The CDR3 has 13 residues.

Source material: peripheral blood. The TCR originated in a woman aged 40 to 49 who had recovered from COVID-19. The chain employs TRBV7-3 and TRBJ2-5; 9 bases line up with TRBD1. The CDR3 sequence is CASSTDRGETQYF. Here the CDR3 DNA reads TGTGCCAGCAGCACGGACAGGGGAGAGACCCAGTACTTC.